This TCR beta chain is from a study of Graves' ophthalmopathy and Graves' hyperthyroidism. Turning to the study itself: No ophthalmopathy within 18 months of follow-up signified stable hyperthyroidism. Study findings and constraints: Most expanded clonotypes in thyroid above 0.001 frequency also showed up in blood. For predicting ophthalmopathy progression, the model had almost 71% sensitivity and roughly 72% specificity.

This clonotype was counted a few times. The antigen is undetermined. Recruitment covered hyperthyroidism patients aged 18 to 65 whose new diagnosis was of under 2 months' duration. RNA transcripts were the source from which TCR beta CDR3 regions were amplified. HTBI primers were used in a first-round RT-PCR, which preceded a second-round multiplex PCR. MiXCR, run by TCRdb on the multiplex PCR reads, gives a single entry per CDR3 protein. This repertoire shows about 600,000 distinct CDR3 sequences, approximately 37% found once; its top ten account for roughly 4.5%. V was pared by 7 bases and J by 2 bases, with 11 bases between. CDR1 and CDR2 (germline): SQVTM, ANQGSEA. This CDR3 has 12 residues.

The sequenced sample was peripheral blood or thyroid tissue (not recorded which). The sequence came from an adult man with Graves' hyperthyroidism. The chain links TRBV29-1 to TRBJ1-1; D not resolved. The CDR3 DNA follows: TGCAGCGGTACCGTGGTTAACACTGAAGCTTTCTTT. It is translated as CSGTVVNTEAFF.